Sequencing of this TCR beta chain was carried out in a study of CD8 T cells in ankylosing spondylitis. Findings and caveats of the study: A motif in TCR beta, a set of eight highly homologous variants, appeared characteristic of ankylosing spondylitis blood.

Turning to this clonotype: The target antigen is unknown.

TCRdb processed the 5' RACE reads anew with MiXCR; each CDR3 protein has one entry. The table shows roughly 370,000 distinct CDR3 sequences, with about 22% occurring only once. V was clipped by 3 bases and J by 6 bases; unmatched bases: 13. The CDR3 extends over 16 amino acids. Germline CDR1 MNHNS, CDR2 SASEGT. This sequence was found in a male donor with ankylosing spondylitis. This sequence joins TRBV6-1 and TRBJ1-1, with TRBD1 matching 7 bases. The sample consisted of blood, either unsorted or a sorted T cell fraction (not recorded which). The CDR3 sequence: CASSDPRGLTVPEAFF. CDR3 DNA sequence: TGTGCCAGCAGTGATCCCAGGGGGTTAACCGTCCCTGAAGCTTTCTTT.